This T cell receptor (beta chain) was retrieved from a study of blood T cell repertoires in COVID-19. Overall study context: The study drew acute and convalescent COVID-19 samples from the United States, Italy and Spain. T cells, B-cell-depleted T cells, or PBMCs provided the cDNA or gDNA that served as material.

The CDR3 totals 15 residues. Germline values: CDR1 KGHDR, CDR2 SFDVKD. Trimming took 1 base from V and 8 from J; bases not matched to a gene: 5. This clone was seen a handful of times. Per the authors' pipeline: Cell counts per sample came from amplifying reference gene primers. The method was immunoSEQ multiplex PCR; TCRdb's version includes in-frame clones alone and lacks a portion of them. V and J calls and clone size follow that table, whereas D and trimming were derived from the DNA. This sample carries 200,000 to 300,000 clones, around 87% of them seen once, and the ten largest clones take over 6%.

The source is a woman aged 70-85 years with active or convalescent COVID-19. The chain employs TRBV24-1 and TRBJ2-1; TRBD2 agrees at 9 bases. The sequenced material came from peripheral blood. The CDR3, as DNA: TGTGCCACCAGTGATTTAGGGACTAGCAGGGATGAGCAGTTCTTC. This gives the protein CATSDLGTSRDEQFF.